Detailed here is one TCR beta chain. Its antigen is not identified. TCRdb redid the calling of the reads with MiXCR, one entry per CDR3 protein. Of roughly 120,000 distinct CDR3 sequences listed, roughly a third were seen once; the top ten hold roughly 50%. The entry originates in a study of T cell repertoires in cytomegalovirus infection. Study in general: Recently identified HLA-C-restricted and well-studied HLA-B-restricted CMV epitopes were used. Carrying CMV and the relevant HLA type showed in public TCR beta signatures.

Study-wide points: People with CMV and the relevant HLA were identified by cumulative public TCR beta family frequency.

The CDR3 has 15 amino acids. CDR1 and CDR2 from the germline V gene are MNHNY and SVGAGI (reference sequence). Trimming cost V 0 bases and J 4 bases, with 12 bases left between them. The sequence was collected from a human donor in good health (CMV status not recorded). Some clones in this sample may be carry-over from other donors' samples. This sample comprised CD8+ T cells from cultured PBMCs, obtained from culture after CMV antigen stimulation. The gene calls are TRBV6-6 and TRBJ1-2; possible D gene TRBD1, 6 bases. The CDR3 protein is CASSYSNTGPYGYTF. Here the CDR3 DNA reads TGTGCCAGCAGTTACTCAAACACAGGGCCCTATGGCTACACCTTC.